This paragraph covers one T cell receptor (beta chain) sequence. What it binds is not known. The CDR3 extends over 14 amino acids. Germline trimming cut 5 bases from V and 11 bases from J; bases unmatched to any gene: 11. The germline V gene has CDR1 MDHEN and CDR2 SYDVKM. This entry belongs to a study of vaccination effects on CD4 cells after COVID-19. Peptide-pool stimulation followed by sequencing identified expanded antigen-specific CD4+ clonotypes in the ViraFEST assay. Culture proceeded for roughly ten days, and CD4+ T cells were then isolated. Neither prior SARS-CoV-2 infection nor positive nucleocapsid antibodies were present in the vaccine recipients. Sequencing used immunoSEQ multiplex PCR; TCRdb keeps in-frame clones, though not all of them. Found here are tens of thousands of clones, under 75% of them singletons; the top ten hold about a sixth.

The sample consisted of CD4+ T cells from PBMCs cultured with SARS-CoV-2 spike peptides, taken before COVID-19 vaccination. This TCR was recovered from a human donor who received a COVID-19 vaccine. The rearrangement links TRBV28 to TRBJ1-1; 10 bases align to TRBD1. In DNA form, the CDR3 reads TGTGCCAGCAGTCCCTTGGGACAGGGGCGGAAGGCTTTCTTT. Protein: CASSPLGQGRKAFF.